Each of the 5 T cell receptor beta chains below was sequenced from the same sample in a study of PD-1 blockade in classical Hodgkin lymphoma. The table came from immunoSEQ multiplex PCR; TCRdb's copy has only in-frame clones and leaves some out. The sample yields about 100,000 clones, approximately 90% seen once. Every one of the patients relapsed after autologous stem cell transplantation (brentuximab vedotin exposure was variable). The input for sequencing was peripheral blood mononuclear cells (PBMCs), taken before the second cycle of nivolumab. All receptors derive from a human donor with classical Hodgkin lymphoma.

On this clone: Germline is not matched at one junction end, which may reflect a read error. This chain connects TRBV6-5 to TRBJ1-1, with D possibly being TRBD1 (6 bases). The CDR3 has 13 amino acids. CDR1 MNHEY and CDR2 SVGAGI come from the germline V gene. The CDR3, as DNA: TGTGCCGGCAGTCCTCTGGCAGGGGCTGAAGCTTTCTTT. This encodes CAGSPLAGAEAFF.

The chain joins TRBV27 to TRBJ1-2; the D gene is possibly TRBD1 (6 bases). V was clipped by 2 bases and J by 6 bases, with 10 bases between them. The V gene's germline CDR1 is MNHEY and CDR2 SMNVEV (reference sequence). CDR3 length: 13 amino acids. The CDR3 sequence is CASSLGAGDGYTF. CDR3 sequence (DNA): TGTGCCAGCAGTTTAGGGGCAGGGGATGGCTACACCTTC.

The genes are TRBV7-2 and TRBJ2-7; D remains ambiguous. Germline loops: CDR1 SGHTA, CDR2 FQGNSA. CDR3 size: 12 residues. Trimming left V 3 bases short and J 2 bases short, with 5 bases between. In DNA, the CDR3 is TGTGCCAGCAGCTTCTCACCCTACGAGCAGTACTTC. This gives the protein CASSFSPYEQYF.

This clone appeared once. The chain recombines TRBV30 with TRBJ1-1; D may be TRBD1 (5 bases). This CDR3 is 13 amino acids long. Per germline, CDR1 GTSNPN and CDR2 SVGIG (reference sequence). Trimming left V 2 bases short and J 4 bases short, with 11 bases between. CDR3 loop: CAWSKGVGTEAFF. As DNA, the CDR3 is TGTGCCTGGAGTAAAGGGGTCGGCACTGAAGCTTTCTTT.

V and J are TRBV5-4 and TRBJ2-2; D is ambiguous. The CDR3 has 14 residues. The germline V gene has CDR1 SGHNT and CDR2 YYREEE (reference sequence). Deletions cut 0 bases from V and 0 bases from J, with 3 bases between. The CDR3 spells CASSLGTNTGELFF. The CDR3 DNA follows: TGTGCCAGCAGCTTGGGGACGAACACCGGGGAGCTGTTTTTT.